These 3 T cell receptor beta chains came from one sample sequenced in a study of siplizumab effects on memory and regulatory T cells. Assay: immunoSEQ multiplex PCR; the TCRdb copy retains only in-frame clones and omits some. This table has over 85,000 clones, about 93% appearing once. Sequencing used CD4+ T cells sorted from blood. These receptors were collected from a human donor in good health.

The chain joins TRBV6-1 to TRBJ2-7; tentative D call: TRBD2 (7 bases). Per germline, CDR1 MNHNS and CDR2 SASEGT. The CDR3 consists of 16 residues. V dropped 3 bases and J dropped 3 bases, with 18 bases sitting between them. CDR3 region: CASSDPGRGFFYEQYF. The DNA for the CDR3 is TGTGCCAGCAGTGACCCGGGGAGGGGGTTTTTCTACGAGCAGTACTTC.

The chain couples TRBV28 to TRBJ1-1, with D unclear. The germline V and J ends were trimmed by 8 bases and 1 base, with 14 bases remaining between them. The CDR3 is 14 amino acids. Germline CDR1 reads MDHEN; CDR2 reads SYDVKM. As DNA, the CDR3 is TGTGCCAGCGTTACCCGAATGGAGAACACTGAAGCTTTCTTT. It encodes CASVTRMENTEAFF.

This clone has a single count. The rearrangement uses TRBV28 and TRBJ1-5, with 8 bases that match TRBD1. V lost 6 bases, J lost 2 bases, and 6 bases stayed unmatched. Per the germline V gene, CDR1 is MDHEN and CDR2 is SYDVKM. CDR3 length: 15 residues. CDR3 region: CASSPGGFGNQPQHF. CDR3 nucleotides: TGTGCCAGCAGCCCAGGGGGCTTCGGCAATCAGCCCCAGCATTTT.